Listed below are T cell receptor beta chains from one sample, sequenced in a study of spatial heterogeneity in lung cancer. Each CDR3 protein is one row after TCRdb ran MiXCR on the 5' RACE reads. There are just over 75,000 distinct CDR3 sequences in the sample; 7.5% to 9.5% occur only once, and about 7% lies in the top ten. The material was PBMCs, obtained at surgery. All receptors derive from a male donor with early-stage non-small cell lung cancer. Each CDR3 is given with its conserved first and last residue. A D gene is named only where the DNA matches it firmly. Expanded clones get a size class; other rows say once, few or many, or leave the size out.

j_call v_call d_call clone_size cdr3_aa cdr3_nt
TRBJ2-5 TRBV5-6 . . CASSPIRGEETQYF TGTGCCAGCAGTCCCATACGGGGAGAGGAGACCCAGTACTTC
TRBJ1-1 TRBV13 . few CASSLVSEAFF TGTGCCAGCAGCCTAGTTTCTGAAGCTTTCTTT
TRBJ2-7 TRBV12-3/TRBV12-4 . few CASSAGGQAIYEQYF TGTGCCAGCAGTGCAGGAGGGCAGGCCATCTACGAGCAGTACTTC
TRBJ1-2 TRBV30 TRBD1 . CAWRGQVLGGYTF TGTGCCTGGAGGGGACAGGTATTGGGCGGCTACACCTTC
TRBJ2-7 TRBV7-2 TRBD2 . CASSLYLGGDEQYF TGTGCCAGCAGCTTATATCTCGGGGGGGACGAGCAGTACTTC
TRBJ2-3 TRBV27 . few CASSFGAAGTDTQYF TGTGCCAGCAGTTTTGGGGCTGCGGGAACAGATACGCAGTATTTT
TRBJ1-1 TRBV20-1 . many CSAQGMVEAFF TGCAGTGCCCAAGGCATGGTAGAGGCTTTCTTT
TRBJ1-3 TRBV7-9 . many CASTRTVTGNTIYF TGTGCCAGCACCCGGACAGTGACTGGAAACACCATATATTTT
TRBJ1-3 TRBV2 . . CAQRDSGNTIYF TGTGCCCAAAGAGACTCTGGAAACACCATATATTTT
TRBJ1-5 TRBV6-2/TRBV6-3 . few CASKTRVNQPQHF TGTGCCAGCAAGACCAGGGTTAATCAGCCCCAGCATTTT
TRBJ2-1 TRBV15 TRBD2 . CATSRDRGLAGYNEQFF TGTGCCACCAGCAGAGACCGGGGACTAGCGGGATACAATGAGCAGTTCTTC
TRBJ2-5 TRBV18 . many CASSPRLGAEETQYF TGTGCCAGCTCACCACGTCTGGGGGCAGAAGAGACCCAGTACTTC
TRBJ1-2 TRBV12-3/TRBV12-4 . few CASSLVGRGGYTF TGTGCCAGCAGTTTAGTTGGGCGAGGAGGCTACACCTTC
TRBJ2-7 TRBV20-1 . few CSANRDTYEQYF TGCAGTGCTAATCGGGATACCTACGAGCAGTACTTC
TRBJ2-7 TRBV29-1 TRBD1 many CSVDGQGVDEQYF TGCAGCGTTGACGGGCAGGGGGTGGACGAGCAGTACTTC
TRBJ1-2 TRBV12-3/TRBV12-4 . many CASSLGIVLDYGYTF TGTGCCAGCAGTTTAGGGATAGTACTAGACTATGGCTACACCTTC
TRBJ1-5 TRBV12-3/TRBV12-4 . many CASSSPGANNQPQHF TGTGCCAGCAGTTCCCCCGGGGCGAACAATCAGCCCCAGCATTTT
TRBJ1-1 TRBV6-1 . . CASSDIGGGTEAFF TGTGCCAGCAGTGACATCGGAGGGGGGACTGAAGCTTTCTTT
TRBJ2-1 TRBV5-1 TRBD2 few CASSLTSGSIEQFF TGCGCCAGCAGCTTGACTAGCGGGTCTATTGAGCAGTTCTTC
TRBJ2-1 TRBV7-2 . few CANSFPSNEQFF TGTGCCAACAGCTTCCCTAGCAATGAGCAGTTCTTC
TRBJ2-7 TRBV18 . many CASSPIQTIRAYEQYF TGTGCCAGCTCACCCATTCAAACCATACGGGCCTACGAGCAGTACTTC
TRBJ1-2 TRBV3-1 . . CASSPRGGYGYTF TGTGCCAGCAGCCCAAGAGGGGGTTATGGCTACACCTTC
TRBJ2-7 TRBV12-3/TRBV12-4 . many CASSPRLGEQYF TGTGCCAGCAGTCCGCGGCTCGGCGAGCAGTACTTC
TRBJ1-4 TRBV4-2 TRBD1 few CASSQTTGGEDEKLFF TGTGCCAGCAGCCAGACGACAGGGGGAGAGGATGAAAAACTGTTTTTT
TRBJ2-3 TRBV10-3 TRBD1 . CAICDGQGIVPDTQYF TGTGCCATCTGTGATGGACAGGGGATCGTCCCAGATACGCAGTATTTT
TRBJ2-3 TRBV2 . few CASSATRTDTQYF TGTGCCAGCAGTGCGACACGCACAGATACGCAGTATTTT
TRBJ2-5 TRBV29-1 . many CSVETGTKETQYF TGCAGCGTCGAAACAGGGACTAAAGAGACCCAGTACTTC
TRBJ2-3 TRBV3-1 . many CASQGTDRISWTQYF TGTGCCAGCCAGGGGACCGACAGAATCAGCTGGACGCAGTATTTT
TRBJ2-7 TRBV20-1 TRBD2 few CSARSSGRAYEQYF TGCAGTGCTAGAAGTAGCGGGAGGGCCTACGAGCAGTACTTC
TRBJ1-4 TRBV7-2 . . CASSSSRSNEKLFF TGTGCCAGCAGCTCGTCCAGATCGAATGAAAAACTGTTTTTT
TRBJ1-1 TRBV21-1 . few CASSKAGGTDRGPSEAFF TGTGCCAGCAGCAAAGCTGGGGGTACCGACAGGGGGCCGAGTGAAGCTTTCTTT